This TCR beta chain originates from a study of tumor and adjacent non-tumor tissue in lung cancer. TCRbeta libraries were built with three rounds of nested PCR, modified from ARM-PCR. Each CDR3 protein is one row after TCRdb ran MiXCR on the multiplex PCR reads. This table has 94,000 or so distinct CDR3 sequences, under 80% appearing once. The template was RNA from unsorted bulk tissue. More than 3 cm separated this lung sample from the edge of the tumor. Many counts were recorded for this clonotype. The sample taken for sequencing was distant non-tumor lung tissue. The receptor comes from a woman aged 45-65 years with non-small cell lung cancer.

CDR3 sequence reads: CASSLESGGEQFF. The CDR3 nucleotides are TGTGCCAGCAGCTTAGAGAGCGGGGGTGAGCAGTTCTTC. This chain joins TRBV11-2 and TRBJ2-1; 8 nucleotides align to TRBD2. The CDR3 has 13 residues. Germline trimming cut 0 bases from V and 9 bases from J; bases unmatched to any gene: 1. Germline-derived CDR1 and CDR2 are SGHAT and FQNNGV.